The 17 T cell receptor beta chains below come from one sample, sequenced in a study of cytotoxic CD8 clonotypes in ibrutinib-treated CLL. TCRdb keeps only in-frame clones here, not all; method: immunoSEQ multiplex PCR. The top ten clones hold approximately 5.1% of a sample with some 80,000 clones, about 85% of them seen once. Here the sequenced sample was PBMCs, taken after 12 months of ibrutinib treatment. Receptor source: a human donor with chronic lymphocytic leukemia.

This chain uses TRBV4-3 with TRBJ1-2, with 9 nucleotides matching TRBD1. V lost 6 bases to trimming and J lost 6 bases; unmatched junction nucleotides: 11. Germline values: CDR1 LGHNA, CDR2 YSLEER. This CDR3 spans 15 amino acids. The CDR3 reads CASRDQTGGGNGYTF. CDR3 coding DNA: TGCGCCAGCAGGGATCAGACAGGGGGGGGAAATGGCTACACCTTC.

The gene calls are TRBV27 and TRBJ1-1; maybe TRBD1 (6 bases). CDR1 MNHEY and CDR2 SMNVEV come from the germline V gene (reference sequence). Trimming left V 6 bases short and J 7 bases short, with 18 bases between. The CDR3 sequence is 14 residues long. The chain's CDR3 is CASSPRPGAGEAFF. CDR3 nucleotides: TGTGCCAGCAGCCCCCGGCCGGGGGCGGGTGAAGCTTTCTTT.

The sample holds a few counts of this clone. The chain combines TRBV28 with TRBJ2-7, with a tentative D call TRBD2 (7 bases). The CDR3 totals 13 residues. V was trimmed by 7 bases and J by 5 bases, leaving 15 bases between them. The germline gives CDR1 MDHEN, CDR2 SYDVKM. This CDR3 reads CASIAQGLNEQYF. The CDR3, as DNA: TGTGCCAGCATAGCACAGGGACTAAACGAGCAGTACTTC.

There are a few counts of this clone. V usage is TRBV11-1 and J usage is TRBJ1-2; D gene unclear. Trimming took 3 bases from V and 3 from J, leaving 5 bases between them. Germline V gives CDR1 SGHAT, CDR2 FQDESV (reference sequence). The CDR3 runs to 12 residues. CDR3 nucleotides: TGTGCCAGCAGCTTTGGCGACTATGGCTACACCTTC. It encodes CASSFGDYGYTF. The full variable domain, completed using reference TRBV11-1 and TRBJ1-2, is EAEVAQSPRYKITEKSQAVAFWCDPISGHATLYWYRQILGQGPELLVQFQDESVVDDSQLPKDRFSAERLKGVDSTLKIQPAELGDSAMYLCASSFGDYGYTFGSGTRLTVV.

This clone has a single count. This chain joins TRBV28 and TRBJ1-4, with D unresolved. This CDR3 has 13 amino acids. Trimming took off 3 bases at V and 6 bases at J, with 8 bases between the two ends. Germline CDR1 is MDHEN and CDR2 is SYDVKM. In DNA form, the CDR3 reads TGTGCCAGCAGTTTGTCGGGATATGAAAAACTGTTTTTT. Its translation: CASSLSGYEKLFF.

This CDR3 is CASSLGGYLGSDTQYF. CDR3 nucleotides: TGTGCCAGCAGCTTGGGGGGGTACCTTGGTTCGGATACGCAGTATTTT. V usage is TRBV5-6 and J usage is TRBJ2-3; perhaps D is TRBD1 or TRBD2 (5 bases each). With 0 bases removed from V and 6 bases from J, the gap between germline ends came to 17 bases. The germline CDR1 and CDR2 sequences are SGHDT and YYEEEE. CDR3 length equals 16 residues.

The rearrangement uses TRBV5-6 and TRBJ1-5, with D maybe TRBD1 (5 bases). CDR3 length: 15 amino acids. The germline V gene has CDR1 SGHDT and CDR2 YYEEEE. The ends were cut back, 2 bases at V and 10 bases at J, with 19 bases in the middle. CDR3 sequence reads: CASSFRPDPWGPQHF. Written as DNA, the CDR3 is TGTGCCAGCAGCTTTAGACCCGACCCCTGGGGCCCCCAGCATTTT.

The rearrangement uses TRBV30 and TRBJ2-7; the D gene could be TRBD1 or TRBD2 (5 bases each). Trimming took off 1 base at V and 3 bases at J, with 10 bases between the two ends. Germline CDR1 reads GTSNPN; CDR2 reads SVGIG (reference sequence). The CDR3 sequence is 13 residues long. CDR3 in DNA: TGTGCCTGGAGTGGGGGGTTGGGCTACGAGCAGTACTTC. Protein sequence: CAWSGGLGYEQYF.

The chain employs TRBV21-1 and TRBJ2-1; TRBD2, the table's D call, lacks a check against the DNA. TRBV21-1 is a listed pseudogene. The CDR3 spans 17 residues. This CDR3 is CASTKPVVAGRHNEQFF. CDR3 nucleotides: TGTGCCAGCACCAAGCCTGTAGTAGCGGGGCGTCACAATGAGCAGTTCTTC.

The genes are TRBV5-6 and TRBJ1-5, with D possibly matching TRBD1 (5 bases). CDR1 and CDR2 from the germline V gene are SGHDT and YYEEEE. The CDR3 has 13 amino acids. The germline V and J ends were trimmed by 4 bases and 10 bases, with 15 bases remaining between them. The CDR3 loop reads CASSPGRQLPQHF. The CDR3 DNA is TGTGCCAGCAGCCCGGGTCGACAGTTACCCCAGCATTTT.

The gene calls are TRBV7-6 and TRBJ2-5; D assignment may be TRBD1 or TRBD2 (6 bases each). CDR1 and CDR2 from the germline V gene are SGHVS and FNYEAQ. Deletions cut 6 bases from V and 2 bases from J, with 10 bases between. CDR3 length: 13 residues. This chain's CDR3 is CASRLGGQETQYF. As DNA, the CDR3 is TGTGCCAGCAGGCTAGGGGGGCAAGAGACCCAGTACTTC.

Comment on this clone: Mismatch with germline at one junction end may stem from a read error. The chain is built from TRBV7-7 and TRBJ2-2, with D possibly matching TRBD2 (5 bases). This CDR3 has 14 amino acids. Germline lookup yields CDR1 SSHAT and CDR2 FNYEAQ (reference sequence). In DNA form, the CDR3 reads TGTGCTAGCAGCCCTGAGGACTCCCCCGGGGAGCTGTTTTTT. Protein sequence: CASSPEDSPGELFF.

The rearrangement links TRBV29-1 to TRBJ2-2; D tentatively fits TRBD1 or TRBD2 (5 bases each). Germline V gives CDR1 SQVTM, CDR2 ANQGSEA. This CDR3 is 14 amino acids long. Trimming removed 3 bases from V and 4 bases from J, with 12 bases in between. The CDR3 loop is CSVELGVGTGELFF. CDR3 sequence (DNA): TGCAGCGTTGAGCTGGGGGTGGGCACCGGGGAGCTGTTTTTT.

This chain links TRBV7-2 with TRBJ1-1; D perhaps matches TRBD1 (5 bases). The CDR3 has 12 residues. Germline loops: CDR1 SGHTA, CDR2 FQGNSA. V dropped 3 bases and J dropped 7 bases, with 9 bases sitting between them. The CDR3 reads CASSLGEIEAFF. In nucleotides, the CDR3 is TGTGCCAGCAGCTTGGGGGAAATTGAAGCTTTCTTT.

The chain combines TRBV7-9 with TRBJ2-3, with D hard to call. V dropped 6 bases and J dropped 2 bases, with 12 bases sitting between them. The CDR3 runs 14 residues. The V gene's germline CDR1 is SEHNR and CDR2 FQNEAQ (reference sequence). CDR3 sequence (DNA): TGTGCCAGCAGATTGGACGCGAACACAGATACGCAGTATTTT. It specifies CASRLDANTDTQYF.

The chain recombines TRBV7-8 with TRBJ2-5; 8 bases match TRBD2. Germline-derived CDR1 and CDR2 are SGHVS and FQNEAQ. This CDR3 comprises 16 residues. V shed 1 base and J 1 base; nucleotides not matched to a gene: 5. The CDR3 coding sequence is TGTGCCAGCAGCTTAGGGGCGGGGGGACCCCAAGAGACCCAGTACTTC. It specifies CASSLGAGGPQETQYF.

The genes are TRBV7-9 and TRBJ1-2; a possible D gene is TRBD1 (6 bases). Trimming pared 5 bases from V and 7 bases from J, leaving 23 bases between. CDR1 and CDR2 from the germline V gene are SEHNR and FQNEAQ (reference sequence). This CDR3 has 16 residues. CDR3: CASSPGGPGSLSGYTF. CDR3 DNA sequence: TGTGCCAGCAGCCCGGGGGGCCCGGGGTCGCTTAGTGGCTACACCTTC. The full variable domain, with the rest looked up from reference TRBV7-9 and TRBJ1-2, is DTGVSQNPRHKITKRGQNVTFRCDPISEHNRLYWYRQTLGQGPEFLTYFQNEAQLEKSRLLSDRFSAERPKGSFSTLEIQRTEQGDSAMYLCASSPGGPGSLSGYTFGSGTRLTVV.